The clone carrying this T cell receptor beta chain showed up just a few times. Its antigen is as yet unknown. The data originate from a study of T cells after yellow fever vaccination. At the level of the study: Preparation of the low-cell-number fractions used SMART-Seq v4 Ultra Low Input. Study-wide points: Among primary-vaccination clones, most reappeared after the booster, at almost 98% for CD4 and under 90% for CD8. FACS-sorted repertoires might harbor abundant contaminating clonotypes from the bulk population.

They built TCR cDNA with 5'RACE template switching, a step that put in a universal primer site and UMIs. TCRdb re-called the 5' RACE reads through MiXCR, storing one row per CDR3 protein. The sample includes roughly 260,000 distinct CDR3 sequences, approximately 13% of them seen just once. The sequencing used CD4+ T cells sorted from PBMCs, collected 45 days after the yellow fever booster vaccination. This TCR derives from a man between 25 and 39 years old who received the YFV17D yellow fever vaccine.

CDR3 sequence: CSSERGNEQFF. As DNA, the CDR3 is TGCAGTTCAGAGAGGGGCAATGAGCAGTTCTTC. The V call is TRBV20-1, the J call TRBJ2-1; D could derive from TRBD1 or TRBD2 (5 bases each). This CDR3 is built from 11 residues. The V gene lost 8 bases and the J gene lost 6 bases, with 11 bases spanning the gap. CDR1 is DFQATT and CDR2 is SNEGSKA in the germline V gene (reference sequence).